This T cell receptor beta chain derives from a study of low-dose radiotherapy and immunotherapy resistance in tumors. Study overall: Patients were treated with intravenous nivolumab at 240 mg every two weeks and were also dosed with ipilimumab at 1 mg/kg every six weeks. On cycle 1 day 1, patients started four cycles of oral aspirin 300 mg daily.

Both TCRalpha and TCRbeta chains were reverse transcribed with V-gene-specific primers. The PCR that amplified TCRs ran for approximately 20 cycles, relying on a constant-region primer and a V-primer adapter. TCRdb reanalysed the reads using MiXCR and keeps one entry per CDR3 protein. The sample consists of more than 90,000 distinct CDR3 sequences, around 20% of them appearing once. Trimming at V came to 0 bases and at J to 4 bases, leaving 6 bases not matched to a gene. The CDR3 sequence is 15 residues long. Germline V lookup: CDR1 SGHDT, CDR2 YYEEEE. Time point specified: after trial treatment. Treatment indicated: LDRT plus nivolumab, ipilimumab, low-dose cyclophosphamide and aspirin (RACIN trial). Those eligible were patients bearing advanced solid tumors lacking tumor-infiltrating lymphocytes.

The specimen comprised PBMCs, sampled after low-dose radiotherapy plus immunotherapy. V usage is TRBV5-6 and J usage is TRBJ2-7, with 8 bases identical to TRBD2. This TCR was sampled from a male donor with prostate cancer. For the CDR3, the DNA is TGTGCCAGCAGCTTGGCCGGCGGGGGGCCTTACGAGCAGTACTTC. It encodes CASSLAGGGPYEQYF.